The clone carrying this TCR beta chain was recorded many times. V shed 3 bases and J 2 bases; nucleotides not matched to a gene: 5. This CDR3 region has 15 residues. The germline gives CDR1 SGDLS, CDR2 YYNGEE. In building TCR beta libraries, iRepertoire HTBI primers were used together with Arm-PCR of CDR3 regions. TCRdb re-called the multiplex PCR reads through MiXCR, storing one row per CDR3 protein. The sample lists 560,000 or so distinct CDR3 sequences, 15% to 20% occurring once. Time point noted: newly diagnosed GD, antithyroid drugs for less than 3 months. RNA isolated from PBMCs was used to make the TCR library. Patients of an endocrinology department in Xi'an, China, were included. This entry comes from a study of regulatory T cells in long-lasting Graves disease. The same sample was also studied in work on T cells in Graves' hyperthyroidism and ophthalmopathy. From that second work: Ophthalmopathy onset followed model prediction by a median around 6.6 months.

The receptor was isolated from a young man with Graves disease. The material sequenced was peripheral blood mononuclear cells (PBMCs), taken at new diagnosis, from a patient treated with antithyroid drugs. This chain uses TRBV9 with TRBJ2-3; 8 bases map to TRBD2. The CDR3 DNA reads TGTGCCAGCAGCGCAGCGGGAGTGGTCACAGATACGCAGTATTTT. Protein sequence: CASSAAGVVTDTQYF.